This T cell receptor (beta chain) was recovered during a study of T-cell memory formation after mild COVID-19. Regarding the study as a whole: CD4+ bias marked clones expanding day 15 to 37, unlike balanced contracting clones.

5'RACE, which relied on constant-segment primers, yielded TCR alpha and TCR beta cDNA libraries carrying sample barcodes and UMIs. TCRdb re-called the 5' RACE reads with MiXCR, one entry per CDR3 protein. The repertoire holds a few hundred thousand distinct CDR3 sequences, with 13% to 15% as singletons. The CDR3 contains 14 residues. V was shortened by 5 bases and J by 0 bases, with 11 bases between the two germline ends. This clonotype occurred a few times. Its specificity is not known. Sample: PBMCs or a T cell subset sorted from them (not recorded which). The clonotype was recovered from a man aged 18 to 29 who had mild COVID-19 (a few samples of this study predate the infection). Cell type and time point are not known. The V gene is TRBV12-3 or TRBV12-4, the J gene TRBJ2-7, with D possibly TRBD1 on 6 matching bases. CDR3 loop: CASSRTDGSYEQYF. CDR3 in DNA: TGTGCCAGCAGTCGGACAGATGGCTCCTACGAGCAGTACTTC.